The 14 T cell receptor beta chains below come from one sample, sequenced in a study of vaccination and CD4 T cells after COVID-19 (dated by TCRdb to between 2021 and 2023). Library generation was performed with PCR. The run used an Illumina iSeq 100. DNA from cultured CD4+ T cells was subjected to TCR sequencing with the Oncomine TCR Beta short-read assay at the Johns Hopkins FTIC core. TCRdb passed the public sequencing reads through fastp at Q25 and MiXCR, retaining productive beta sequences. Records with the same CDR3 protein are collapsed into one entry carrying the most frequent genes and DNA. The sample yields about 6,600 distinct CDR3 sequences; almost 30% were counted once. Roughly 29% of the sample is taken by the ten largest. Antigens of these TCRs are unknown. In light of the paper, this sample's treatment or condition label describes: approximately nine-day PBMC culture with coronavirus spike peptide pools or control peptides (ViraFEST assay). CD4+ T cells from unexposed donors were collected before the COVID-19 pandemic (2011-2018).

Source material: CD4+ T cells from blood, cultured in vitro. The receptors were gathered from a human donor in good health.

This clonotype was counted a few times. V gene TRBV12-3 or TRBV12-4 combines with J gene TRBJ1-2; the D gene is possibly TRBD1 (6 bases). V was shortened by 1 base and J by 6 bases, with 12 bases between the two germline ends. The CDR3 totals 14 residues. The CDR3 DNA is TGTGCCAGCAGTTTAGGGACAGAACTTGATGGCTACACCTTC. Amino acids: CASSLGTELDGYTF.

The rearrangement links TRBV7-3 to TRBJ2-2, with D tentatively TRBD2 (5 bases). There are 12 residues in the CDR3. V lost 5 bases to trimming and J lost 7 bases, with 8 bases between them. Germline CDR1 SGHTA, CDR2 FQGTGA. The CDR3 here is CASSPGVGELFF. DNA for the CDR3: TGTGCCAGCAGCCCCGGGGTCGGGGAGCTGTTTTTT.

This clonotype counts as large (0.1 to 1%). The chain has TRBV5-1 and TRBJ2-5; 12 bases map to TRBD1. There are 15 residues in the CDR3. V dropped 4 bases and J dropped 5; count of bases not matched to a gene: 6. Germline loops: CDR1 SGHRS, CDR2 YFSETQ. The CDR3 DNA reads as TGCGCCAGCAGCCCCGGGACAGGGGGCATGGAGACCCAGTACTTC. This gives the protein CASSPGTGGMETQYF.

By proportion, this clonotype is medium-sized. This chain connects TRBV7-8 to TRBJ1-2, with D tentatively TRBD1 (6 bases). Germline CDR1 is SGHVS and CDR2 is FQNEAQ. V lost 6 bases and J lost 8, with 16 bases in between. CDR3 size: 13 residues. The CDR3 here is CASRIQGTIGYTF. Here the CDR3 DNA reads TGTGCCAGCAGGATACAGGGAACGATAGGCTACACCTTC.

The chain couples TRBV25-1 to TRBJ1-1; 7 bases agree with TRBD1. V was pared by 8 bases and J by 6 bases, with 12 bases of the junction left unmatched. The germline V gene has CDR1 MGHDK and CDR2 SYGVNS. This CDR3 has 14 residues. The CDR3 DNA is TGTGCCAGCCGATCGACAGGGCTCTTGTCTGAAGCTTTCTTT. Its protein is CASRSTGLLSEAFF.

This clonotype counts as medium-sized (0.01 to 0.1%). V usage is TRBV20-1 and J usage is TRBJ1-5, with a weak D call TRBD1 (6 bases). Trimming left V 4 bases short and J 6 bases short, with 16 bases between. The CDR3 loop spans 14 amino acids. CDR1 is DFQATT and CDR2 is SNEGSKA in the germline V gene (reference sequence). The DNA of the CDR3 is TGCAGTGCTACCCGGGACATCCAGGCTCAGCCCCAGCATTTT. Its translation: CSATRDIQAQPQHF.

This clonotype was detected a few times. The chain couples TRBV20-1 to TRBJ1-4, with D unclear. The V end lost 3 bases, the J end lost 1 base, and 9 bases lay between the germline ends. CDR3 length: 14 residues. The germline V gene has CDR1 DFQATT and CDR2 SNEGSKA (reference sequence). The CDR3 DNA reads TGCAGTGCTAGGGACCAGCTAACTAATGAAAAACTGTTTTTT. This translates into CSARDQLTNEKLFF.

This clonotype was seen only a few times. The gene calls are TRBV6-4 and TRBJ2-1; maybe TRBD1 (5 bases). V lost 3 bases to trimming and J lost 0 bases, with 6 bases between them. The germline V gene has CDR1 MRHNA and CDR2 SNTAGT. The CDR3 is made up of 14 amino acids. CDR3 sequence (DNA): TGTGCCAGCAGTGAACAGGCCTCCTACAATGAGCAGTTCTTC. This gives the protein CASSEQASYNEQFF.

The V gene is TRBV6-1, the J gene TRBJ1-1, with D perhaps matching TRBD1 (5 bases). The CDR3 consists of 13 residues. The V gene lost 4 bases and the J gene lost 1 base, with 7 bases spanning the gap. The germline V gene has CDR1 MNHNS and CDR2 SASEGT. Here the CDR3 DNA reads TGTGCCAGCAGTGTACAGGCGAACACTGAAGCTTTCTTT. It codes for CASSVQANTEAFF.

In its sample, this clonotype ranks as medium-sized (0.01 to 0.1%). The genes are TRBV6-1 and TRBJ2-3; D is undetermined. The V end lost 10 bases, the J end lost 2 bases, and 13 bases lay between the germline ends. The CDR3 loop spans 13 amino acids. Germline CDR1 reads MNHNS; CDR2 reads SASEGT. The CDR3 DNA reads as TGTGCCACCGAAGCCCAAATCACAGATACGCAGTATTTT. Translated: CATEAQITDTQYF.

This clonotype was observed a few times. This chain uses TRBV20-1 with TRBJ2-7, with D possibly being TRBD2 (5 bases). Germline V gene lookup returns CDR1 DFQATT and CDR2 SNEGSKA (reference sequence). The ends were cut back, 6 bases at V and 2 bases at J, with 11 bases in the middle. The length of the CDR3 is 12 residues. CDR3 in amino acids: CSAVEGTYEQYF. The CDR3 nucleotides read TGCAGTGCCGTCGAGGGAACCTACGAGCAGTACTTC.

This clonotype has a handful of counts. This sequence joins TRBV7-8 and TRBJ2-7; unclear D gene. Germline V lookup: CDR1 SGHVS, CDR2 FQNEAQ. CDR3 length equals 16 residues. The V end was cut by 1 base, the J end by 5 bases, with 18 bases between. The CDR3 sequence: CASSLVPIPVGNEQYF. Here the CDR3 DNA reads TGTGCCAGCAGCTTAGTCCCGATCCCCGTCGGAAACGAGCAGTACTTC.

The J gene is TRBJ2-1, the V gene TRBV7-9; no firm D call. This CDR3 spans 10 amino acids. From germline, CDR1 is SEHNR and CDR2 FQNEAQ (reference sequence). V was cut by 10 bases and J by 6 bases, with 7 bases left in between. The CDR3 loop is CAKGPNEQFF. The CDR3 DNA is TGTGCCAAGGGTCCCAATGAGCAGTTCTTC.

CDR3 sequence reads: CSVGRATNYGYTF. CDR3 nucleotides: TGCAGCGTTGGGCGGGCTACTAACTATGGCTACACCTTC. The chain is built from TRBV29-1 and TRBJ1-2; no firm D call. The CDR3 is 13 residues long. V lost 4 bases and J 0 bases, leaving 9 bases between the germline ends. Germline V gene data show CDR1 as SQVTM and CDR2 as ANQGSEA.